These 32 T cell receptor beta chains were sequenced from one sample in a study of blood T cell repertoires in COVID-19 (dated by TCRdb to between 2020 and 2021). The library was made by the immunoSEQ multiplex PCR assay. TCRdb mirrors the immuneACCESS table, restricted to in-frame sequences. Some clones are absent from its copies; in checked studies, under half trace to an unresolved V gene, and the reason for the others is unknown. This sample gives 300,000 to 350,000 clones in total; roughly nine tenths of them show up just once. The ten biggest clones cover more than 0.9% of the sample. Specimen: PBMCs or T cells enriched from blood (not recorded which). The receptors stem from a woman aged 30 to 39 who had recovered from COVID-19.

This clone has only a few counts. V and J are TRBV12-3 or TRBV12-4 and TRBJ2-5; TRBD1 is a possible D gene (5 bases). The CDR3 contains 13 residues. V was pared by 6 bases and J by 4 bases, with 12 bases between. CDR3: CASRQGIGETQYF. The CDR3 nucleotides are TGTGCCAGCAGGCAGGGTATCGGAGAGACCCAGTACTTC.

The rearrangement uses TRBV7-2 and TRBJ1-2, with 8 bases lining up with TRBD1. The CDR3 totals 17 residues. Trimming cost V 4 bases and J 3 bases; bases outside gene matches: 13. Germline V gene sequence: CDR1 SGHTA, CDR2 FQGNSA. The chain's CDR3 is CASSSRPSATGDYGYTF. The CDR3 coding sequence is TGTGCCAGCAGCTCAAGGCCCTCAGCGACAGGGGACTATGGCTACACCTTC.

V and J are TRBV5-1 and TRBJ1-6; 7 nucleotides align to TRBD1. CDR1 and CDR2 from the germline V gene are SGHRS and YFSETQ. J was trimmed by 7 bases and V by 0 bases; bases with no gene match: 7. The CDR3 extends over 16 amino acids. The CDR3 DNA follows: TGCGCCAGCAGCTTGGACAAGGGGGCGAGAAATTCACCCCTCCACTTT. Protein product: CASSLDKGARNSPLHF.

The chain is built from TRBV27 and TRBJ1-5; 9 nucleotides align to TRBD1. V lost 5 bases to trimming and J lost 4 bases; unmatched junction nucleotides: 6. Germline V lookup: CDR1 MNHEY, CDR2 SMNVEV (reference sequence). The CDR3 runs to 15 residues. In nucleotides, the CDR3 is TGTGCCAGCAGTGGCGGGACAGGGCTAAATCAGCCCCAGCATTTT. Translated, it gives CASSGGTGLNQPQHF.

The chain uses TRBV6-2 or TRBV6-3 and TRBJ1-1; D remains ambiguous. In germline, CDR1 is MNHEY, CDR2 SVGEGT. Trimming took 2 bases from V and 8 from J, leaving 6 bases between them. The CDR3 is 11 amino acids. Here the CDR3 reads CASSYPTEAFF. In DNA form, the CDR3 reads TGTGCCAGCAGTTACCCGACAGAAGCTTTCTTT.

The gene calls are TRBV4-3 and TRBJ2-3; D is ambiguous. The germline V and J ends were trimmed by 0 bases and 1 base, with 11 bases remaining between them. Germline values: CDR1 LGHNA, CDR2 YSLEER. The CDR3 sequence is 16 residues long. CDR3 residues: CASSQDRLRGTDTQYF. CDR3 nucleotides: TGCGCCAGCAGCCAAGATCGACTTCGTGGCACAGATACGCAGTATTTT.

V and J are TRBV12-2 and TRBJ1-2. TRBV12-2 is noted as a pseudogene. This CDR3 has 17 amino acids. The CDR3, as DNA: TGTGCAAGTCGCCTCGGTCCCGCGGATCTACCTAACTATGGCTACACCTTC. This encodes CASRLGPADLPNYGYTF.

This chain uses TRBV28 with TRBJ1-1, with 7 bases lining up with TRBD1. Germline V gene data show CDR1 as MDHEN and CDR2 as SYDVKM. The CDR3 runs to 12 residues. The junction had 8 bases not matched to a gene; V was cut back by 11 bases and J by 5 bases. The CDR3, as DNA: TGTGCCTCTCGACCAGGGGGAACTGAAGCTTTCTTT. Translated, it gives CASRPGGTEAFF.

This clone was seen just once. The chain recombines TRBV5-8 with TRBJ2-7; D is uncertain. The CDR3 is 10 amino acids. V was clipped by 2 bases and J by 6 bases, with 3 bases between them. Germline CDR1 reads SGHTS; CDR2 reads YDEGEE. Here the CDR3 reads CASSFGEQYF. Here the CDR3 DNA reads TGTGCCAGCAGCTTCGGCGAGCAGTACTTC. The entire variable domain, with the rest obtained from reference TRBV5-8 and TRBJ2-7, is as follows: EAGVTQSPTHLIKTRGQQATLRCSPISGHTSVYWYQQALGLGLQFLLWYDEGEERNRGNFPPRFSGRQFPNYSSELNVNALELEDSALYLCASSFGEQYFGPGTRLTVT.

This clone was observed a few times. Here the CDR3 DNA reads TGTGCCAGCAGCTTGGTGGGGGGACGCAATCAGCCCCAGCATTTT. This sequence encodes CASSLVGGRNQPQHF. This chain uses TRBV5-6 with TRBJ1-5, with D possibly being TRBD1 (5 bases). Germline V gene data show CDR1 as SGHDT and CDR2 as YYEEEE. This CDR3 is built from 15 residues. V lost 0 bases and J lost 2, with 9 bases in between.

V usage is TRBV7-2 and J usage is TRBJ2-7; 7 nucleotides line up with TRBD2. Trimming at V came to 4 bases and at J to 0 bases, leaving 3 bases not matched to a gene. This CDR3 is 14 amino acids long. Germline lookup yields CDR1 SGHTA and CDR2 FQGNSA. Here the CDR3 reads CASSYTSDSYEQYF. Written as DNA, the CDR3 is TGTGCCAGCAGCTATACTAGCGACTCCTACGAGCAGTACTTC. The full variable domain, with the rest looked up from reference TRBV7-2 and TRBJ2-7, is GAGVSQSPSNKVTEKGKDVELRCDPISGHTALYWYRQSLGQGLEFLIYFQGNSAPDKSGLPSDRFSAERTGGSVSTLTIQRTQQEDSAVYLCASSYTSDSYEQYFGPGTRLTVT.

The chain employs TRBV4-1 and TRBJ2-1; 8 bases line up with TRBD2. CDR1 and CDR2 from the germline V gene are MGHRA and YSYEKL. CDR3 length equals 16 residues. J lost 9 bases, V lost 0 bases, and 10 bases had no gene match. The CDR3 loop reads CASSQDPPGGPGEQFF. The CDR3 DNA reads as TGCGCCAGCAGCCAAGATCCCCCGGGGGGGCCGGGTGAGCAGTTCTTC.

The rearrangement joins TRBV5-1 to TRBJ2-3; TRBD1 agrees at 11 bases. V lost 4 bases and J lost 1; bases outside the gene matches: 11. From germline, CDR1 is SGHRS and CDR2 YFSETQ. This CDR3 is built from 18 residues. This CDR3 is CASSPGQGAAGGTDTQYF. The CDR3 DNA follows: TGCGCCAGCAGCCCCGGACAGGGGGCGGCGGGCGGCACAGATACGCAGTATTTT.

V and J are TRBV5-1 and TRBJ1-2, with D perhaps matching TRBD1 (6 bases). V dropped 2 bases and J dropped 7 bases, with 12 bases sitting between them. This CDR3 has 13 residues. CDR1 and CDR2 from the germline V gene are SGHRS and YFSETQ. The CDR3 reads CASSLQGDGGYTF. The CDR3 nucleotides are TGCGCCAGCAGCTTACAGGGCGATGGTGGCTACACCTTC.

The rearrangement uses TRBV5-4 and TRBJ2-5; TRBD1 matches 10 bases. Germline-derived CDR1 and CDR2 are SGHNT and YYREEE (reference sequence). Trimming took 5 bases from V and 5 from J; bases not matched to a gene: 12. CDR3 length: 16 amino acids. CDR3 protein: CASRPRTGTGDETQYF. CDR3 DNA: TGTGCCAGCAGGCCTAGAACCGGGACAGGGGATGAGACCCAGTACTTC.

The genes are TRBV6-6 and TRBJ1-1, with 8 bases lining up with TRBD1. V shed 4 bases, J shed 7 bases, and the junction held 5 bases outside the gene matches. The germline V gene encodes CDR1 MNHNY and CDR2 SVGAGI (reference sequence). The CDR3 runs 13 residues. DNA of the CDR3: TGTGCCAGCAGTTCGACCGGACAGGGTGAAGCTTTCTTT. The encoded protein is CASSSTGQGEAFF.

The chain couples TRBV11-2 to TRBJ1-1; maybe TRBD1 (5 bases). This CDR3 contains 15 residues. CDR1 SGHAT and CDR2 FQNNGV come from the germline V gene. With 2 bases removed from V and 5 bases from J, the gap between germline ends came to 15 bases. CDR3 region: CASSLSSGGWTEAFF. Written as DNA, the CDR3 is TGTGCCAGCAGCTTAAGCTCCGGGGGGTGGACTGAAGCTTTCTTT.

This clone was found a few times. The chain has TRBV19 and TRBJ1-2; D ambiguous. CDR3 length: 12 residues. Germline CDR1 and CDR2: LNHDA and SQIVND (reference sequence). Between the trimmed V and J ends, which lost 4 bases and 1 base, there was a span of 4 bases. The CDR3 spells CASSNSNYGYTF. CDR3 sequence (DNA): TGTGCCAGTAGTAACAGTAACTATGGCTACACCTTC. Filled out from reference TRBV19 and TRBJ1-2, the complete variable domain reads DGGITQSPKYLFRKEGQNVTLSCEQNLNHDAMYWYRQDPGQGLRLIYYSQIVNDFQKGDIAEGYSVSREKKESFPLTVTSAQKNPTAFYLCASSNSNYGYTFGSGTRLTVV.

This clone is a singleton in its sample. This chain connects TRBV5-6 to TRBJ1-4; D uncertain. Germline assignment: CDR1 SGHDT and CDR2 YYEEEE. The V end was cut by 0 bases, the J end by 8 bases, with 14 bases between. This CDR3 has 15 residues. The CDR3 here is CASSLAKIAGEKLFF. In nucleotides, the CDR3 is TGTGCCAGCAGCTTGGCCAAGATTGCGGGCGAAAAACTGTTTTTT.

CDR3 in DNA: TGTGCCAGCAGCCAAGCCTGGCGGCCAGGGGAACACTACGAGCAGTACTTC. As protein: CASSQAWRPGEHYEQYF. The chain has TRBV14 and TRBJ2-7; a weak D match, TRBD1 (6 bases). Germline V lookup: CDR1 SGHDN, CDR2 FVKESK. The V end was cut by 1 base, the J end by 3 bases, with 19 bases between. CDR3 length: 17 amino acids. The full variable domain, its missing parts supplied by reference TRBV14 and TRBJ2-7, is EAGVTQFPSHSVIEKGQTVTLRCDPISGHDNLYWYRRVMGKEIKFLLHFVKESKQDESGMPNNRFLAERTGGTYSTLKVQPAELEDSGVYFCASSQAWRPGEHYEQYFGPGTRLTVT.

CDR3 nucleotides: TGTGCCAGCAGCCCCCTCCCGGGGGACTACGAGCAGTACTTC. Translated, it gives CASSPLPGDYEQYF. This chain connects TRBV5-5 to TRBJ2-7, with D possibly being TRBD2 (6 bases). The CDR3 runs to 14 residues. The germline gives CDR1 SGHKS, CDR2 YYEKEE (reference sequence). V dropped 4 bases and J dropped 3 bases, with 14 bases sitting between them.

The chain has TRBV15 and TRBJ1-3, with 8 bases fitting TRBD1. The CDR3 length is 18 residues. Trimming took 0 bases from V and 3 from J; bases not matched to a gene: 10. Germline assignment: CDR1 LNHNV and CDR2 YYDKDF (reference sequence). CDR3 residues: CATSRDLTAGGYGNTIYF. Here the CDR3 DNA reads TGTGCCACCAGCAGAGATTTGACGGCAGGGGGCTATGGAAACACCATATATTTT.

The J gene is TRBJ1-2, the V gene TRBV15; D perhaps matches TRBD1 (6 bases). V was cut by 0 bases and J by 5 bases, with 10 bases left in between. Germline loops: CDR1 LNHNV, CDR2 YYDKDF (reference sequence). The CDR3 runs 14 residues. In nucleotides, the CDR3 is TGTGCCACCAGCAGAGATCACAGGGAATATGGCTACACCTTC. Residues: CATSRDHREYGYTF.

The CDR3 region has the DNA TGTGCCAGCAGCCAAGATGCAGCGTACACTGAAGCTTTCTTT. This codes for CASSQDAAYTEAFF. The chain uses TRBV14 and TRBJ1-1, with D hard to call. The CDR3 has 14 amino acids. V was trimmed by 0 bases and J by 3 bases, leaving 8 bases between them. Germline assignment: CDR1 SGHDN and CDR2 FVKESK.

The V gene is TRBV9, the J gene TRBJ2-4; D is perhaps TRBD2 (6 bases). The CDR3 has 15 amino acids. The germline V and J ends were trimmed by 4 bases and 2 bases, with 13 bases remaining between them. CDR1 is SGDLS, CDR2 YYNGEE, per germline. The CDR3 spells CASSPRRGTKNIQYF. The CDR3 DNA follows: TGTGCCAGCAGCCCCCGGCGGGGCACCAAAAACATTCAGTACTTC.

This chain connects TRBV19 to TRBJ1-1; possible D gene TRBD1, 6 bases. V dropped 6 bases and J dropped 4 bases, with 15 bases sitting between them. The CDR3 contains 14 residues. CDR1 and CDR2 (germline): LNHDA, SQIVND (reference sequence). Here the CDR3 DNA reads TGTGCCAGTAGGGCCCAGGGGCTGGGCACTGAAGCTTTCTTT. This gives the protein CASRAQGLGTEAFF.

This sequence joins TRBV7-9 and TRBJ2-1; D ambiguous. Between the trimmed V and J ends, which lost 2 bases and 10 bases, there was a span of 15 bases. CDR1 is SEHNR and CDR2 is FQNEAQ in the germline V gene (reference sequence). The CDR3 loop spans 14 amino acids. The CDR3 nucleotides read TGTGCCAGCAGCTTACACACCGAGGTTCGGGAGCAGTTCTTC. It is translated as CASSLHTEVREQFF. Using reference TRBV7-9 and TRBJ2-1 for the parts outside the CDR3, the full variable domain is DTGVSQNPRHKITKRGQNVTFRCDPISEHNRLYWYRQTLGQGPEFLTYFQNEAQLEKSRLLSDRFSAERPKGSFSTLEIQRTEQGDSAMYLCASSLHTEVREQFFGPGTRLTVL.

This chain connects TRBV28 to TRBJ1-2; TRBD1 might be the D (6 bases). The V gene's germline CDR1 is MDHEN and CDR2 SYDVKM. The CDR3 is made up of 14 amino acids. The V end was cut by 6 bases, the J end by 4 bases, with 15 bases between. In DNA form, the CDR3 reads TGTGCCAGCAGATTGGTGGGGGCTGCCTATGGCTACACCTTC. The encoded protein is CASRLVGAAYGYTF.

The chain recombines TRBV27 with TRBJ2-7, with 7 bases matching TRBD2. Trimming at V came to 2 bases and at J to 7 bases, leaving 8 bases not matched to a gene. CDR1 MNHEY and CDR2 SMNVEV come from the germline V gene (reference sequence). The CDR3 totals 14 residues. The DNA for the CDR3 is TGTGCCAGCAGTTTAGGGGACTACCTACGGGAGCAGTACTTC. Translation: CASSLGDYLREQYF.

This chain links TRBV6-6 with TRBJ1-2; no reliable D call. V lost 6 bases and J 8 bases, leaving 22 bases between the germline ends. Germline V gene lookup returns CDR1 MNHNY and CDR2 SVGAGI (reference sequence). This CDR3 region has 15 residues. The CDR3 DNA reads TGTGCCAGCAGAAAACCCGGACGGCAAAGCGGAGGCTACACCTTC. Protein: CASRKPGRQSGGYTF.

The rearrangement links TRBV7-6 to TRBJ2-5; 16 bases agree with TRBD2. The CDR3 length is 17 residues. V dropped 4 bases and J dropped 5; count of bases not matched to a gene: 7. CDR1 SGHVS and CDR2 FNYEAQ come from the germline V gene. The CDR3 DNA reads TGTGCCAGCAGCTCCGGGACTAGCGGGGGGGCCCTGGAGACCCAGTACTTC. It is translated as CASSSGTSGGALETQYF. The full variable domain, its missing parts supplied by reference TRBV7-6 and TRBJ2-5, is GAGVSQSPRYKVTKRGQDVALRCDPISGHVSLYWYRQALGQGPEFLTYFNYEAQQDKSGLPNDRFSAERPEGSISTLTIQRTEQRDSAMYRCASSSGTSGGALETQYFGPGTRLLVL.

V is TRBV12-3 or TRBV12-4 and J is TRBJ2-3; 9 bases match TRBD2. J lost 6 bases, V lost 10 bases, and 5 bases had no gene match. The CDR3 consists of 12 residues. Here the CDR3 reads CATAGGTDTQYF. The CDR3 nucleotides read TGTGCCACGGCGGGGGGGACGGATACGCAGTATTTT.